These 21 T cell receptor beta chains share one sample of origin, sequenced in a study of T cell responses to AZD1222 COVID-19 vaccine. Profiled with immunoSEQ multiplex PCR; TCRdb holds only in-frame clones, not every one. The table includes 130,000 or so clones, roughly 86% detected once. The specimen was peripheral blood, collected 28 days after the second AZD1222 dose. These receptors all stem from an adult who received the AZD1222 COVID-19 vaccine.

The chain couples TRBV24-1 to TRBJ1-4; possible D gene TRBD1, 6 bases. The V gene lost 1 base and the J gene lost 5 bases, with 10 bases spanning the gap. Germline V gene data show CDR1 as KGHDR and CDR2 as SFDVKD. The CDR3 is made up of 15 amino acids. The CDR3: CATSDLVGGNEKLFF. The CDR3 DNA reads as TGTGCCACCAGTGATTTAGTAGGGGGAAATGAAAAACTGTTTTTT.

CDR3 amino acids: CASSPGTENNSPLHF. CDR3 nucleotides: TGTGCCAGCTCACCAGGGACGGAAAATAATTCACCCCTCCACTTT. The chain uses TRBV18 and TRBJ1-6, with D possibly TRBD1 on 5 matching bases. V was pared by 2 bases and J by 5 bases, with 10 bases between. CDR1 KGHSH and CDR2 LQKENI come from the germline V gene. The CDR3 runs to 15 residues.

This clone was seen a few times. The rearrangement links TRBV9 to TRBJ1-1, with a weak D call TRBD1 (5 bases). This CDR3 contains 14 residues. V was clipped by 3 bases and J by 5 bases, with 14 bases between them. CDR1 is SGDLS, CDR2 YYNGEE, per germline. CDR3 in amino acids: CASSAIDGGTEAFF. The DNA for the CDR3 is TGTGCCAGCAGCGCCATAGATGGGGGGACTGAAGCTTTCTTT.

The chain recombines TRBV30 with TRBJ2-7; D is perhaps TRBD1 or TRBD2 (5 bases each). The V gene's germline CDR1 is GTSNPN and CDR2 SVGIG (reference sequence). Trimming took 2 bases from V and 4 from J, leaving 12 bases between them. This CDR3 region has 13 residues. CDR3 DNA: TGTGCCTGGAGTTCCTTTGGGGGTTACGAGCAGTACTTC. It codes for CAWSSFGGYEQYF.

CDR3 coding DNA: TGTGCCAGTACTCCTCGGACAGGGGGAACCTATGGCTACACCTTC. This gives the protein CASTPRTGGTYGYTF. The V call is TRBV27, the J call TRBJ1-2; 10 bases match TRBD1. V shed 9 bases, J shed 4 bases, and the junction held 11 bases outside the gene matches. Looked up from germline, CDR1 is MNHEY and CDR2 is SMNVEV (reference sequence). The CDR3 covers 15 residues.

The genes are TRBV20-1 and TRBJ1-5, with D hard to call. The V and J ends lost 3 bases and 0 bases respectively, with 15 bases between them. The CDR3 totals 16 residues. Per the germline V gene, CDR1 is DFQATT and CDR2 is SNEGSKA (reference sequence). The CDR3 protein is CSASKDGGSSNQPQHF. The CDR3 DNA sequence: TGCAGTGCTAGTAAGGACGGCGGGAGTAGCAATCAGCCCCAGCATTTT.

The V call is TRBV6-4, the J call TRBJ1-2; tentative D call: TRBD1 (5 bases). The CDR3 totals 17 residues. V gave up 3 bases and J gave up 2 bases, with 19 bases separating them. In germline, CDR1 is MRHNA, CDR2 SNTAGT. The CDR3 DNA is TGTGCCAGCAGTGAGTCGGCTGGGGTTCGGGGGAACTATGGCTACACCTTC. Translated, it gives CASSESAGVRGNYGYTF.

This sequence joins TRBV20-1 and TRBJ2-5, with unresolved D. This CDR3 region has 11 residues. Between the trimmed V and J ends, which lost 4 bases and 4 bases, there was a span of 7 bases. Germline V gene data show CDR1 as DFQATT and CDR2 as SNEGSKA (reference sequence). This chain's CDR3 is CSAKLRETQYF. The CDR3 nucleotides read TGCAGTGCTAAGCTCAGAGAGACCCAGTACTTC.

This clone was counted between two and nine times. This chain uses TRBV7-9 with TRBJ1-5; D is perhaps TRBD1 (5 bases). This CDR3 comprises 14 residues. Trimming stripped 5 bases from V and 6 bases from J, with 14 bases between. Germline CDR1 reads SEHNR; CDR2 reads FQNEAQ (reference sequence). DNA of the CDR3: TGTGCCAGCAGCCCCGGGGCGGACCTTCAGCCCCAGCATTTT. Translation: CASSPGADLQPQHF.

This clone was counted once. The rearrangement joins TRBV6-5 to TRBJ1-1; perhaps TRBD1 as D (6 bases). CDR3 length: 15 amino acids. CDR1 and CDR2 from the germline V gene are MNHEY and SVGAGI. The V and J ends lost 4 bases and 5 bases respectively, with 17 bases between them. The CDR3 sequence is CASSSTRQAWTEAFF. The CDR3 nucleotides are TGTGCCAGCAGTTCCACCCGACAGGCCTGGACTGAAGCTTTCTTT.

This chain joins TRBV3-1 (or the pseudogene TRBV3-2) and TRBJ2-7; D unresolved. The closer fit of TRBJ2-1 to the DNA end suggests the J call may be wrong. Germline V lookup: CDR1 LGHDT, CDR2 YNNKEL (reference sequence). This CDR3 comprises 14 residues. CDR3: CASSQDRLDNEQFF. In DNA, the CDR3 is TGTGCCAGCAGCCAAGATCGACTGGACAATGAGCAGTTCTTC.

Here the CDR3 DNA reads TGTGCCAGCAGCTTGGGTGGGGACAGGGGTGAAAAACTGTTTTTT. This sequence encodes CASSLGGDRGEKLFF. The gene calls are TRBV7-9 and TRBJ1-4, with 10 positions matching TRBD1. The CDR3 spans 15 residues. CDR1 is SEHNR and CDR2 is FQNEAQ in the germline V gene (reference sequence). Losses at the gene ends were 3 bases for V and 7 bases for J; bases not matched to a gene: 5.

The V gene is TRBV3-1 (or the pseudogene TRBV3-2), the J gene TRBJ2-7; D possibly matches TRBD1 or TRBD2 (5 bases each). Trimming pared 4 bases from V and 1 base from J, leaving 17 bases between. From germline, CDR1 is LGHDT and CDR2 YNNKEL (reference sequence). The CDR3 has 16 residues. The DNA for the CDR3 is TGTGCCAGCAGCCTTAAGAGGGGCCCCCCATCCTACGAGCAGTACTTC. Its protein product is CASSLKRGPPSYEQYF.

Here the CDR3 reads CSVERQGGYTF. CDR3 in DNA: TGCAGCGTTGAACGGCAGGGGGGCTACACCTTC. The V gene is TRBV29-1, the J gene TRBJ1-2, with D perhaps matching TRBD1 (6 bases). There are 11 residues in the CDR3. Germline V gives CDR1 SQVTM, CDR2 ANQGSEA. Trimming left V 2 bases short and J 8 bases short, with 9 bases between.

This chain links TRBV2 with TRBJ1-2; D gene unclear. The CDR3 contains 14 residues. Germline assignment: CDR1 SNHLY and CDR2 FYNNEI. V was cut by 7 bases and J by 2 bases, with 14 bases left in between. CDR3 DNA: TGTGCCAGCAAAAGCTTAAGGTCCAACTATGGCTACACCTTC. It encodes CASKSLRSNYGYTF.

The chain recombines TRBV7-2 with TRBJ2-1; possible D gene TRBD2, 6 bases. Per germline, CDR1 SGHTA and CDR2 FQGNSA. The CDR3 sequence is 15 residues long. V was trimmed by 1 base and J by 6 bases, leaving 13 bases between them. The CDR3 DNA sequence: TGTGCCAGCAGCTTAGTTGGATGGACTACCAATGAGCAGTTCTTC. Residues: CASSLVGWTTNEQFF. Full variable domain (outside the CDR3, taken from reference TRBV7-2 and TRBJ2-1): GAGVSQSPSNKVTEKGKDVELRCDPISGHTALYWYRQSLGQGLEFLIYFQGNSAPDKSGLPSDRFSAERTGGSVSTLTIQRTQQEDSAVYLCASSLVGWTTNEQFFGPGTRLTVL.

The gene calls are TRBV6-2 or TRBV6-3 and TRBJ2-1; D uncertain. This CDR3 spans 11 amino acids. Germline V gene sequence: CDR1 MNHEY, CDR2 SVGEGT. The germline V and J ends were trimmed by 2 bases and 8 bases, with 4 bases remaining between them. CDR3 sequence reads: CASSYTYEQFF. The CDR3 DNA sequence: TGTGCCAGCAGTTACACCTATGAGCAGTTCTTC.

This clone was detected only once. The J gene is TRBJ2-1, the V gene TRBV5-1; 7 nucleotides align to TRBD1. This CDR3 has 15 amino acids. The germline V gene has CDR1 SGHRS and CDR2 YFSETQ. V was pared by 4 bases and J by 2 bases, with 6 bases of the junction left unmatched. CDR3 residues: CASSRTGDPYNEQFF. The CDR3 region has the DNA TGCGCCAGCAGCCGAACAGGGGACCCCTACAATGAGCAGTTCTTC.

The rearrangement joins TRBV5-7 to TRBJ1-5, with D possibly TRBD1 on 6 matching bases. TRBV5-7 is identified as an open reading frame with a role that is uncertain. The V end was cut by 4 bases, the J end by 4 bases, with 18 bases between. The CDR3 sequence is 16 residues long. The CDR3 sequence is CASSPRLEQGNQPQHF. The CDR3 DNA reads TGTGCCAGCAGCCCGCGGCTGGAACAGGGAAATCAGCCCCAGCATTTT.

The count of this clone is one. V and J are TRBV6-5 and TRBJ1-5, with no clear D. The germline V gene has CDR1 MNHEY and CDR2 SVGAGI. The CDR3 runs 15 residues. V was trimmed by 4 bases and J by 8 bases, leaving 18 bases between them. The CDR3 sequence is CASSSHPEGWEPQHF. The DNA for the CDR3 is TGTGCCAGCAGTTCCCACCCCGAGGGATGGGAGCCCCAGCATTTT.

V and J are TRBV18 and TRBJ2-3; weak D call: TRBD1 (5 bases). The V gene's germline CDR1 is KGHSH and CDR2 LQKENI. Trimming took 0 bases from V and 1 from J, leaving 8 bases between them. The CDR3 runs 15 residues. The CDR3, as DNA: TGTGCCAGCTCACCACCGGGGCTTGGCACAGATACGCAGTATTTT. This codes for CASSPPGLGTDTQYF.